Sequencing of this T cell receptor beta chain was carried out in a study of shared clonotypes between healthy human individuals. The V gene end was trimmed by 1 base and the J gene end by 2 bases; junction bases not matched to a gene: 2. The CDR3 has 14 residues. Germline V gene lookup returns CDR1 SGHNT and CDR2 YYREEE (reference sequence). Only in-frame clones appear in the TCRdb table, and some are missing; sequencing was by immunoSEQ multiplex PCR. The table lists 300,000 or so clones, around two thirds of them singletons. The table lists this clone with a few counts. The split of CD4+ cells yielded CD45RA+ naive and CD45RA-negative memory subsets.

Sequencing was done on a sample of memory CD4+ T cells sorted from blood. Subset: CD45RA-negative fraction. The sequence derives from a man aged 25-45 years in good health. The chain joins TRBV5-4 to TRBJ2-5, with TRBD1 matching over 7 bases. CDR3 in amino acids: CASSLLGQQETQYF. The CDR3 DNA sequence: TGTGCCAGCAGCTTGTTGGGACAGCAAGAGACCCAGTACTTC.